This TCR beta chain was sequenced during a study of spatial heterogeneity in lung cancer. Overall study context: Every unique TCR and UMI combination, on average, appeared more than ten times in raw reads.

Every individual TCR cDNA molecule carried its own unique molecular identifier, which allowed correction of PCR and sequencing errors. MiXCR, applied by TCRdb to the 5' RACE reads, yields one record per CDR3 protein. The repertoire has approximately 3,000 distinct CDR3 sequences, 2.5% to 3% of them found once; the top ten carry approximately 12%. Time point specified: sample taken at primary tumor resection. The cohort: approximately 66 early-stage, untreated non-small cell lung cancer patients. Unsorted whole RNA of tumor, nontumor lung or frozen PBMC was sequenced. This clonotype is medium-sized (0.01 to 0.1%). The V segment lost 5 bases and the J segment 1 base; nucleotides outside the gene matches: 13. CDR1 is PRHDT, CDR2 FYEKMQ, per germline (reference sequence). The CDR3 has 20 amino acids.

This specimen consisted of normal lung tissue next to the tumor, obtained at surgery. J is TRBJ2-3 and V is TRBV13; 15 nucleotides agree with TRBD2. The clonotype comes from a female donor with early-stage non-small cell lung cancer. The CDR3 region is CASSQNSGTSGGTRTDTQYF. The CDR3 bases are TGTGCCAGCAGCCAAAACTCCGGGACTAGCGGGGGGACTCGCACAGATACGCAGTATTTT.